The 21 T cell receptor beta chains presented below share a single source sample, sequenced in a study of Ad26.COV2.S vaccination and SARS-CoV-2 variants. Clones were read by immunoSEQ multiplex PCR, and TCRdb kept only the in-frame ones, dropping some. Of around 370,000 clones detected, about 88% appear once; the ten largest clones hold 2.5% to 3.5%. Treatment described: approximately 18 received Ad26.COV2.S at low or high dose, single or two shots; about five received placebo; per-sample allocation not given. Collection of samples fell on day 63 after the first vaccine or placebo injection. Specimen: peripheral blood, collected in a trial of Ad26.COV2.S vaccine versus placebo. The source is a person between 18 and 65 years old who received the Ad26.COV2.S COVID-19 vaccine or a placebo.

The chain uses TRBV5-4 and TRBJ2-3; TRBD1 might be the D (6 bases). The germline V and J ends were trimmed by 3 bases and 1 base, with 18 bases remaining between them. CDR1 is SGHNT, CDR2 YYREEE, per germline (reference sequence). This CDR3 contains 17 residues. The CDR3 DNA is TGTGCCAGCAGCTCGCCCGGAGGTTCAGGGGGCACAGATACGCAGTATTTT. Protein product: CASSSPGGSGGTDTQYF.

The gene calls are TRBV7-2 and TRBJ1-5, with 8 bases fitting TRBD1. J lost 0 bases, V lost 5 bases, and 6 bases had no gene match. The germline CDR1 and CDR2 sequences are SGHTA and FQGNSA. The CDR3 is 16 residues long. The CDR3 nucleotides read TGTGCCAGCAGCCAGACAGGGGCAAATAGCAATCAGCCCCAGCATTTT. It yields the protein CASSQTGANSNQPQHF.

The rearrangement links TRBV7-2 to TRBJ2-7; the match to TRBD1 covers 8 bases. Germline V lookup: CDR1 SGHTA, CDR2 FQGNSA. The trim removed 5 bases at V and 5 bases at J, leaving 8 bases unmatched. This CDR3 has 14 residues. DNA for the CDR3: TGTGCCAGCAGCGCTCGGGACAGGCGGAACGAGCAGTACTTC. Residues: CASSARDRRNEQYF. The full variable domain, its missing parts supplied by reference TRBV7-2 and TRBJ2-7, is GAGVSQSPSNKVTEKGKDVELRCDPISGHTALYWYRQSLGQGLEFLIYFQGNSAPDKSGLPSDRFSAERTGGSVSTLTIQRTQQEDSAVYLCASSARDRRNEQYFGPGTRLTVT.

CDR3 coding DNA: TGTGCCAGCTCACCTAGGTGGGCTAGCGGGGGCACAGATACGCAGTATTTT. This codes for CASSPRWASGGTDTQYF. The chain carries TRBV18 and TRBJ2-3, with 9 bases matching TRBD2. Germline lookup yields CDR1 KGHSH and CDR2 LQKENI. The CDR3 has 17 amino acids. The V segment lost 3 bases and the J segment 1 base; nucleotides outside the gene matches: 8.

This chain joins TRBV5-1 and TRBJ2-3; 7 bases align to TRBD1. Germline V gene data show CDR1 as SGHRS and CDR2 as YFSETQ. The CDR3 covers 14 residues. V was clipped by 7 bases and J by 8 bases; unmatched bases: 13. The CDR3 spells CASGRQGGALTQYF. CDR3 nucleotide sequence: TGCGCCAGCGGCCGACAGGGTGGGGCCCTTACGCAGTATTTT.

The chain combines TRBV30 with TRBJ1-1; perhaps TRBD1 as D (6 bases). From germline, CDR1 is GTSNPN and CDR2 SVGIG (reference sequence). V shed 3 bases and J shed 4 bases, with 9 bases lying between them. The CDR3 runs to 12 residues. The CDR3 bases are TGTGCCTGGAGGGCAGGGGTCACTGAAGCTTTCTTT. This encodes CAWRAGVTEAFF.

This sequence joins TRBV9 and TRBJ2-3, with 9 nucleotides matching TRBD2. Germline values: CDR1 SGDLS, CDR2 YYNGEE. The trim removed 2 bases at V and 6 bases at J, leaving 7 bases unmatched. The CDR3 contains 15 residues. The CDR3 DNA reads as TGTGCCAGCAGCGTGACTAGCGGTTTTTCGGATACGCAGTATTTT. As protein: CASSVTSGFSDTQYF.

The chain employs TRBV7-9 and TRBJ2-5; 10 positions match TRBD1. Per the germline V gene, CDR1 is SEHNR and CDR2 is FQNEAQ (reference sequence). The V gene end was trimmed by 5 bases and the J gene end by 3 bases; junction bases not matched to a gene: 6. The CDR3 is 15 amino acids. CDR3 region: CASSPPGTGEETQYF. The CDR3 DNA reads as TGTGCCAGCAGCCCACCCGGGACAGGGGAAGAGACCCAGTACTTC.

The rearrangement joins TRBV11-2 to TRBJ2-7; 9 nucleotides align to TRBD2. The CDR3 is 13 residues long. J lost 3 bases, V lost 3 bases, and 0 bases had no gene match. Germline V gene lookup returns CDR1 SGHAT and CDR2 FQNNGV. DNA for the CDR3: TGTGCCAGCAGCTTTAGCGGGAGCTACGAGCAGTACTTC. It codes for CASSFSGSYEQYF.

V gene TRBV12-5 combines with J gene TRBJ2-1; the match to TRBD2 covers 10 bases. Germline V gives CDR1 LGHNT, CDR2 FRNRAP. This CDR3 comprises 14 residues. The junction had 2 bases not matched to a gene; V was cut back by 6 bases and J by 3 bases. The CDR3 is CASGASGGYNEQFF. CDR3 sequence (DNA): TGTGCTAGTGGGGCTAGCGGGGGCTACAATGAGCAGTTCTTC.

Only one count was recorded for this clone. Within the sample, other DNA sequences also encode this same CDR3. The CDR3 DNA reads TGTGCCAGCTCACCGGCTGCGTCCTACGAGCAGTACTTC. This translates into CASSPAASYEQYF. The chain employs TRBV18 and TRBJ2-7; D gene uncertain. There are 13 residues in the CDR3. Germline V gene sequence: CDR1 KGHSH, CDR2 LQKENI. Deletions cut 3 bases from V and 1 base from J, with 7 bases between.

V gene TRBV5-6 combines with J gene TRBJ2-2, with TRBD1 identical over 10 bases. V dropped 3 bases and J dropped 4; count of bases not matched to a gene: 6. Per germline, CDR1 SGHDT and CDR2 YYEEEE. The CDR3 has 16 residues. DNA of the CDR3: TGTGCCAGCAGCTATCAGACAGGGGGCGGCACCGGGGAGCTGTTTTTT. It specifies CASSYQTGGGTGELFF. The full variable domain, completed using reference TRBV5-6 and TRBJ2-2, is DAGVTQSPTHLIKTRGQQVTLRCSPKSGHDTVSWYQQALGQGPQFIFQYYEEEERQRGNFPDRFSGHQFPNYSSELNVNALLLGDSALYLCASSYQTGGGTGELFFGEGSRLTVL.

The chain joins TRBV18 to TRBJ2-3, with 8 bases aligning to TRBD2. Germline CDR1 is KGHSH and CDR2 is LQKENI. V was pared by 6 bases and J by 8 bases, with 10 bases of the junction left unmatched. The CDR3 contains 14 residues. The CDR3 nucleotides are TGTGCCAGCTCCCCCGGGACTAGTGCCAGTACGCAGTATTTT. Translating gives CASSPGTSASTQYF. Together with reference TRBV18 and TRBJ2-3, the CDR3 gives the full variable domain: NAGVMQNPRHLVRRRGQEARLRCSPMKGHSHVYWYRQLPEEGLKFMVYLQKENIIDESGMPKERFSAEFPKEGPSILRIQQVVRGDSAAYFCASSPGTSASTQYFGPGTRLTVL.

The CDR3 nucleotides read TGTGCCAGCAGCTTTCCGGACAGGGAGATCGAGGAGACCCAGTACTTC. Amino acids: CASSFPDREIEETQYF. This sequence joins TRBV7-9 and TRBJ2-5; 8 bases line up with TRBD1. Germline V CDR1 and CDR2: SEHNR, FQNEAQ (reference sequence). The CDR3 extends over 16 amino acids. Trimming took 3 bases from V and 5 from J; bases not matched to a gene: 11.

This sequence joins TRBV7-9 and TRBJ1-5, with D perhaps matching TRBD1 (6 bases). Looked up from germline, CDR1 is SEHNR and CDR2 is FQNEAQ (reference sequence). Trimming took off 5 bases at V and 4 bases at J, with 18 bases between the two ends. CDR3 length: 16 amino acids. CDR3 in amino acids: CASSPGGGNSNQPQHF. The CDR3 nucleotides read TGTGCCAGCAGCCCCGGAGGGGGAAATTCGAATCAGCCCCAGCATTTT.

The genes are TRBV28 and TRBJ1-2; TRBD1 might be the D (5 bases). The CDR3 contains 14 residues. V lost 2 bases, J lost 3 bases, and 10 bases lay in between. Germline CDR1 and CDR2: MDHEN and SYDVKM. The CDR3 nucleotides read TGTGCCAGCAGTTTAGGGGACGGATACTATGGCTACACCTTC. Translating gives CASSLGDGYYGYTF.

The chain is built from TRBV28 and TRBJ2-4; 8 bases agree with TRBD1. The V gene end was trimmed by 5 bases and the J gene end by 6 bases; junction bases not matched to a gene: 12. The CDR3 covers 16 residues. Germline-derived CDR1 and CDR2 are MDHEN and SYDVKM. In DNA form, the CDR3 reads TGTGCCAGCAGTCAACAAACCGCAGGGGGCAGAAACATTCAGTACTTC. It translates to CASSQQTAGGRNIQYF.

The genes are TRBV6-6 and TRBJ1-5, with D perhaps matching TRBD1 (5 bases). Trimming pared 0 bases from V and 6 bases from J, leaving 15 bases between. CDR1 is MNHNY and CDR2 is SVGAGI in the germline V gene (reference sequence). CDR3 size: 16 residues. This chain's CDR3 is CASSYSMGGVSQPQHF. The CDR3 region has the DNA TGTGCCAGCAGTTACTCCATGGGGGGGGTAAGTCAGCCCCAGCATTTT.

This clone was seen only once. This rearrangement joins TRBV5-1 to TRBJ2-1; 10 nucleotides agree with TRBD2. Germline CDR1 and CDR2: SGHRS and YFSETQ. J lost 5 bases, V lost 2 bases, and 4 bases had no gene match. This CDR3 has 15 amino acids. CDR3 region: CASSLIAGGNNEQFF. The CDR3 DNA sequence: TGCGCCAGCAGCTTAATAGCGGGGGGTAACAATGAGCAGTTCTTC.

This chain joins TRBV5-1 and TRBJ2-3; D may be TRBD1 (5 bases). Trimming removed 4 bases from V and 2 bases from J, with 11 bases in between. CDR1 and CDR2 from the germline V gene are SGHRS and YFSETQ. This CDR3 has 14 amino acids. The CDR3 region has the DNA TGCGCCAGCAGCCTTCCGACAGCCACAGATACGCAGTATTTT. This sequence encodes CASSLPTATDTQYF.

The chain couples TRBV5-6 to TRBJ2-2; D could derive from TRBD1 or TRBD2 (6 bases each). This CDR3 contains 16 residues. Trimming pared 2 bases from V and 4 bases from J, leaving 15 bases between. CDR1 SGHDT and CDR2 YYEEEE come from the germline V gene. CDR3 loop: CASSLKGGGLTGELFF. The CDR3 DNA is TGTGCCAGCAGCTTAAAGGGGGGAGGCCTCACCGGGGAGCTGTTTTTT.